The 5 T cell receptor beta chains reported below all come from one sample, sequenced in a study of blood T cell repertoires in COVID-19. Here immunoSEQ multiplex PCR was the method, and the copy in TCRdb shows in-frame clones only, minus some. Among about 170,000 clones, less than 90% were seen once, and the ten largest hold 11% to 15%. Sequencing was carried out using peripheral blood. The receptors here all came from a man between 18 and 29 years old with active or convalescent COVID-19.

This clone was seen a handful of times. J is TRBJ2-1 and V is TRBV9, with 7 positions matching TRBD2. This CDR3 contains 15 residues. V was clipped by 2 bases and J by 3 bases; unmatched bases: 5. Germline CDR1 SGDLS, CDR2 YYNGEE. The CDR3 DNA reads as TGTGCCAGCAGCGTGAGCGGGGAATTCTACAATGAGCAGTTCTTC. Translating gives CASSVSGEFYNEQFF.

This chain's CDR3 is CASSFRGPFFTGELFF. As DNA, the CDR3 is TGTGCCAGCAGCTTCAGGGGCCCCTTCTTCACCGGGGAGCTGTTTTTT. The chain recombines TRBV5-6 with TRBJ2-2; TRBD1 might be the D (6 bases). CDR1 is SGHDT and CDR2 is YYEEEE in the germline V gene. The CDR3 runs 16 residues. V shed 2 bases and J shed 4 bases, with 15 bases lying between them.

The CDR3 region has the DNA TGTGCCAGCAGGCAGATCAGGGTTCGCTCTGGAAACACCATATATTTT. This encodes CASRQIRVRSGNTIYF. V usage is TRBV28 and J usage is TRBJ1-3; D possibly corresponds to TRBD1 (5 bases). The CDR3 is 16 residues long. V lost 6 bases and J lost 0, with 15 bases in between. CDR1 is MDHEN and CDR2 is SYDVKM in the germline V gene.

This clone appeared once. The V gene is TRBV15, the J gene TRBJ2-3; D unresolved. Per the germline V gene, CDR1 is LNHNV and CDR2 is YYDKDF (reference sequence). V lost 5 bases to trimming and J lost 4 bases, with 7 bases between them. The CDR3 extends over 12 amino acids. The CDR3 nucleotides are TGTGCCACCAGCCCAGGCGCAGATACGCAGTATTTT. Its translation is CATSPGADTQYF.

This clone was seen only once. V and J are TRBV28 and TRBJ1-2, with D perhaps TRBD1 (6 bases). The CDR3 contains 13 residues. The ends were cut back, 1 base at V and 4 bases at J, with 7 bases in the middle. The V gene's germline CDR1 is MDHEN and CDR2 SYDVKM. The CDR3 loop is CASSLYRAYGYTF. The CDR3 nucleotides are TGTGCCAGCAGTTTATACAGGGCCTATGGCTACACCTTC.